The 14 T cell receptor beta chains presented below share a single source sample, sequenced in a study of Ad26.COV2.S vaccination and SARS-CoV-2 variants. Generated by immunoSEQ multiplex PCR, the TCRdb table keeps only in-frame clones and is missing some. The sample carries about 420,000 clones, 88% recorded once. Stated treatment: 19 received Ad26.COV2.S at low or high dose, single or two shots; five or six received placebo; per-sample allocation not given. Sampling was performed 63 days after the first vaccine or placebo injection. Here the sequenced sample was peripheral blood, taken in a trial of Ad26.COV2.S vaccine versus placebo. The receptors here all came from a person aged 18-60 years who received the Ad26.COV2.S COVID-19 vaccine or a placebo.

The genes are TRBV27 and TRBJ1-5; D not resolved. V shed 0 bases and J shed 3 bases, with 3 bases lying between them. CDR3 size: 13 residues. CDR1 and CDR2 from the germline V gene are MNHEY and SMNVEV (reference sequence). The CDR3 DNA reads TGTGCCAGCAGTTTATCCGACAATCAGCCCCAGCATTTT. Residues: CASSLSDNQPQHF.

The table lists this clone with a count of one. V is TRBV28 and J is TRBJ2-3; 9 positions match TRBD1. J gave up 4 bases and V 6 bases, and 5 bases lay outside the gene matches. This CDR3 is built from 14 residues. Per germline, CDR1 MDHEN and CDR2 SYDVKM. The CDR3 loop is CASSVGQGADTQYF. CDR3 sequence (DNA): TGTGCCAGCAGCGTGGGACAGGGTGCAGATACGCAGTATTTT.

The rearrangement uses TRBV6-6 and TRBJ2-2; 11 bases align to TRBD2. The germline V gene has CDR1 MNHNY and CDR2 SVGAGI (reference sequence). This CDR3 has 16 residues. The trim removed 8 bases at V and 7 bases at J, leaving 12 bases unmatched. CDR3 sequence reads: CASGRLAGGGNGELFF. The CDR3 DNA reads TGTGCCAGCGGACGTCTAGCGGGGGGTGGAAACGGGGAGCTGTTTTTT.

The J gene is TRBJ2-7, the V gene TRBV27; 7 bases are a match to TRBD1. V shed 5 bases and J 3 bases; nucleotides not matched to a gene: 10. The CDR3 is made up of 15 amino acids. Germline-derived CDR1 and CDR2 are MNHEY and SMNVEV (reference sequence). CDR3 sequence: CASSPQTGFFYEQYF. CDR3 in DNA: TGTGCCAGCAGTCCCCAGACAGGGTTCTTCTACGAGCAGTACTTC.

This clone came up once. This chain uses TRBV9 with TRBJ1-1, with 9 positions matching TRBD1. The germline V gene encodes CDR1 SGDLS and CDR2 YYNGEE. The V gene end was trimmed by 3 bases and the J gene end by 2 bases; junction bases not matched to a gene: 8. The CDR3 runs to 16 residues. The CDR3 DNA reads as TGTGCCAGCAGCGCCGCCCTGGGACAGGGTAACACTGAAGCTTTCTTT. Translated: CASSAALGQGNTEAFF.

The genes are TRBV7-9 and TRBJ1-1, with D tentatively TRBD1 (6 bases). V was trimmed by 8 bases and J by 8 bases, leaving 12 bases between them. This CDR3 spans 11 amino acids. Looked up from germline, CDR1 is SEHNR and CDR2 is FQNEAQ (reference sequence). For the CDR3, the DNA is TGTGCCAGCGGAGAGAGGGGGGAAGCTTTCTTT. Translating gives CASGERGEAFF.

With regard to this clone: The sample has other DNA sequences that encode this CDR3 too. The CDR3 here is CASSDSQDTGELFF. The CDR3 bases are TGTGCCAGCAGTGACTCGCAGGACACCGGGGAGCTGTTTTTT. This chain connects TRBV6-4 to TRBJ2-2, with no clear D. The CDR3 is made up of 14 amino acids. V was trimmed by 0 bases and J by 3 bases, leaving 5 bases between them. The germline V gene has CDR1 MRHNA and CDR2 SNTAGT.

This rearrangement joins TRBV11-2 to TRBJ2-3, with D possibly called TRBD1 or TRBD2 (5 bases each). V was cut by 7 bases and J by 0 bases, with 17 bases left in between. The CDR3 is 16 amino acids. Looked up from germline, CDR1 is SGHAT and CDR2 is FQNNGV. CDR3 bases: TGTGCCAGCATAAGATTCGGGGCCCCTAGCACAGATACGCAGTATTTT. It yields the protein CASIRFGAPSTDTQYF. Looking up the rest from reference TRBV11-2 and TRBJ2-3 gives the full variable domain: EAGVAQSPRYKIIEKRQSVAFWCNPISGHATLYWYQQILGQGPKLLIQFQNNGVVDDSQLPKDRFSAERLKGVDSTLKIQPAKLEDSAVYLCASIRFGAPSTDTQYFGPGTRLTVL.

V is TRBV27 and J is TRBJ2-3, with 7 bases aligning to TRBD2. CDR3 length: 16 residues. Looked up from germline, CDR1 is MNHEY and CDR2 is SMNVEV (reference sequence). Trimming removed 3 bases from V and 1 base from J; junction bases left unmatched: 7. In DNA form, the CDR3 reads TGTGCCAGCAGTTTCCTAAATCGGGGGGGCACAGATACGCAGTATTTT. Translating gives CASSFLNRGGTDTQYF.

The gene calls are TRBV5-8 and TRBJ2-3, with 13 nucleotides matching TRBD2. Germline CDR1 and CDR2: SGHTS and YDEGEE. V dropped 5 bases and J dropped 7; count of bases not matched to a gene: 1. The CDR3 length is 13 residues. The CDR3 bases are TGTGCCAGCAGGACTAGCGGGGGGAATACGCAGTATTTT. Translation gives CASRTSGGNTQYF.

This chain joins TRBV28 and TRBJ2-4; D call uncertain. The V gene's germline CDR1 is MDHEN and CDR2 SYDVKM. V was pared by 5 bases and J by 0 bases, with 11 bases between. The CDR3 is 15 residues long. The CDR3 loop is CASSPPAEAKNIQYF. The CDR3, as DNA: TGTGCCAGCAGTCCGCCGGCGGAAGCCAAAAACATTCAGTACTTC.

This clone was seen more than once but under ten times. The chain links TRBV2 to TRBJ2-5; 9 positions match TRBD2. The length of the CDR3 is 12 residues. J lost 11 bases, V lost 6 bases, and 7 bases had no gene match. Germline CDR1 reads SNHLY; CDR2 reads FYNNEI. Here the CDR3 DNA reads TGTGCCAGCAGCGTACTAGCGGGCGGGCAGTACTTC. As protein: CASSVLAGGQYF.

The chain has TRBV6-6 and TRBJ2-7, with 7 bases aligning to TRBD2. This CDR3 is built from 15 residues. With V trimmed by 6 bases and J by 4 bases, 12 bases remained unmatched. Germline CDR1 MNHNY, CDR2 SVGAGI (reference sequence). CDR3 region: CASSLVESGVYEQYF. The CDR3 nucleotides are TGTGCCAGCAGCCTCGTAGAAAGCGGGGTATACGAGCAGTACTTC.

V usage is TRBV4-1 and J usage is TRBJ2-5, with D possibly being TRBD2 (5 bases). The CDR3 sequence is 15 residues long. V shed 1 base and J shed 4 bases, with 13 bases lying between them. CDR1 and CDR2 (germline): MGHRA, YSYEKL. The DNA of the CDR3 is TGCGCCAGCAGCCAAGTGGTTATGGGGAGAGAGACCCAGTACTTC. It is translated as CASSQVVMGRETQYF.